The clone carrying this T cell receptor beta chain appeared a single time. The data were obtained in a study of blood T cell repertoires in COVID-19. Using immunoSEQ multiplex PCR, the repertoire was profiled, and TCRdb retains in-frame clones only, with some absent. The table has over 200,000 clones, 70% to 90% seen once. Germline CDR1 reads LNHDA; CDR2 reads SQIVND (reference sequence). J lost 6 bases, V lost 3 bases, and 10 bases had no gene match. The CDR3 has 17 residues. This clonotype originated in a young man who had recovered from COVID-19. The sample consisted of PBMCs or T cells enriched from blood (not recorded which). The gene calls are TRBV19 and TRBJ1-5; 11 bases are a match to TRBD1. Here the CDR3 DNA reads TGTGCCAGTAGTATGCGCTCAGGACAGGGGGCTGCTCAGCCCCAGCATTTT. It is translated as CASSMRSGQGAAQPQHF.